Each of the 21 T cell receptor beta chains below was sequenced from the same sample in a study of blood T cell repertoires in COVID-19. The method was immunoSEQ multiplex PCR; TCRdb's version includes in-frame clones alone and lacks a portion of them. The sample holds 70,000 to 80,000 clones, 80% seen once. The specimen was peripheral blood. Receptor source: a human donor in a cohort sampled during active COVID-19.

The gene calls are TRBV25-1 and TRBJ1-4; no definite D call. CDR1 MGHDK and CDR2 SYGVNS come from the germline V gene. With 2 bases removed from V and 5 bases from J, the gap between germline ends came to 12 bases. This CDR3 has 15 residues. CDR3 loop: CASSERGSLNEKLFF. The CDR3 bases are TGTGCCAGCAGTGAACGCGGTTCCTTAAATGAAAAACTGTTTTTT.

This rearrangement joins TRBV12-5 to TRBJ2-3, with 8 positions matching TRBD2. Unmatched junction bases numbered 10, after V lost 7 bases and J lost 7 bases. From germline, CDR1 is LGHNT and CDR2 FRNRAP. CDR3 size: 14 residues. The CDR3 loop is CASEPSGSLNTQYF. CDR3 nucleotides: TGTGCTAGTGAACCGAGCGGGAGTTTAAATACGCAGTATTTT. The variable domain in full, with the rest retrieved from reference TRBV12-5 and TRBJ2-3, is DARVTQTPRHKVTEMGQEVTMRCQPILGHNTVFWYRQTMMQGLELLAYFRNRAPLDDSGMPKDRFSAEMPDATLATLKIQPSEPRDSAVYFCASEPSGSLNTQYFGPGTRLTVL.

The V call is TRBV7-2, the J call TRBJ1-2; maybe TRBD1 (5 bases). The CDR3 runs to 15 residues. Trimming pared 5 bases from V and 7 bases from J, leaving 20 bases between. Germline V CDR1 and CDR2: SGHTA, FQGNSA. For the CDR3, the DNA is TGTGCCAGCAGCCCGCGGGGGGGTGGAAGAGGTGGCTACACCTTC. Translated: CASSPRGGGRGGYTF.

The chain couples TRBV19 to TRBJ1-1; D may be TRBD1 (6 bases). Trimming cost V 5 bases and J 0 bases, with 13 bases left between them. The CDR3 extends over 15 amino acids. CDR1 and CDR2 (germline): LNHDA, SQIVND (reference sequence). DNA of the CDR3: TGTGCCAGTAGTCCGCGCAGGGGAATGAACACTGAAGCTTTCTTT. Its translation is CASSPRRGMNTEAFF. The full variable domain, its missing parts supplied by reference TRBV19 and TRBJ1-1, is DGGITQSPKYLFRKEGQNVTLSCEQNLNHDAMYWYRQDPGQGLRLIYYSQIVNDFQKGDIAEGYSVSREKKESFPLTVTSAQKNPTAFYLCASSPRRGMNTEAFFGQGTRLTVV.

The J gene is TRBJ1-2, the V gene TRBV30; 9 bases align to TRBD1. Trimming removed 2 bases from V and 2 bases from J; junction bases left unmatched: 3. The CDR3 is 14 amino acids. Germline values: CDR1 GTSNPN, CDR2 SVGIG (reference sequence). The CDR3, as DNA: TGTGCCTGGAGTCAAGACAGGGGGAACTATGGCTACACCTTC. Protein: CAWSQDRGNYGYTF.

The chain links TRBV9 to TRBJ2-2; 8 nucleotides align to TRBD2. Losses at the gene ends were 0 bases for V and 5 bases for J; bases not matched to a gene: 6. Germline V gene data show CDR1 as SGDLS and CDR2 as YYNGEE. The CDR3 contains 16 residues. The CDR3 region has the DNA TGTGCCAGCAGCGTAGCCGGGAGGGCCGGAACCGGGGAGCTGTTTTTT. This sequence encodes CASSVAGRAGTGELFF. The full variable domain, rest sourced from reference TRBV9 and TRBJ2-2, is DSGVTQTPKHLITATGQRVTLRCSPRSGDLSVYWYQQSLDQGLQFLIQYYNGEERAKGNILERFSAQQFPDLHSELNLSSLELGDSALYFCASSVAGRAGTGELFFGEGSRLTVL.

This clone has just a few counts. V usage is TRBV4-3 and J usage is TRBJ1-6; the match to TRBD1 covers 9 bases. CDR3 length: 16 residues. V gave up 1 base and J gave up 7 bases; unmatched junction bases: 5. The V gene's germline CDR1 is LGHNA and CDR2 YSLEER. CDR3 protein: CASSQGDRAGNSPLHF. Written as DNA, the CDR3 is TGCGCCAGCAGCCAAGGGGACAGGGCCGGCAATTCACCCCTCCACTTT.

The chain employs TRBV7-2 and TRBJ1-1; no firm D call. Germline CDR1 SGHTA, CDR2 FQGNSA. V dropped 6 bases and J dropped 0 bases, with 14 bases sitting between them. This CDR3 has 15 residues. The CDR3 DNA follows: TGTGCCAGCAGTTCACAGACGGTGATGAACACTGAAGCTTTCTTT. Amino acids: CASSSQTVMNTEAFF.

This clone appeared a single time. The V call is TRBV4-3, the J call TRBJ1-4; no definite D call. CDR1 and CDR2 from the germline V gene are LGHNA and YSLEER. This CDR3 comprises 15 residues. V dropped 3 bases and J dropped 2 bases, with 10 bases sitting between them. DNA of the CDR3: TGCGCCAGCAGCCAGATGCGGATGACTAATGAAAAACTGTTTTTT. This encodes CASSQMRMTNEKLFF.

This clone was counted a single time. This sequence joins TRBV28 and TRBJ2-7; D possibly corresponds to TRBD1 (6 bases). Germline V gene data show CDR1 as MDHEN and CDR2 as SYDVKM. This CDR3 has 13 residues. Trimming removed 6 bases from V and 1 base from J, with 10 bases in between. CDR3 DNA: TGTGCCAGCAGGTTGACAGGATCCTACGAGCAGTACTTC. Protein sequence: CASRLTGSYEQYF.

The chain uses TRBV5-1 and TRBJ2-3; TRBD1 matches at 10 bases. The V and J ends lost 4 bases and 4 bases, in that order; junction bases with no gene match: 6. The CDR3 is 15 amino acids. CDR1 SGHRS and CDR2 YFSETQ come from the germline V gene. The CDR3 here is CASSITGTGADTQYF. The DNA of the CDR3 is TGCGCCAGCAGCATAACCGGGACAGGGGCAGATACGCAGTATTTT.

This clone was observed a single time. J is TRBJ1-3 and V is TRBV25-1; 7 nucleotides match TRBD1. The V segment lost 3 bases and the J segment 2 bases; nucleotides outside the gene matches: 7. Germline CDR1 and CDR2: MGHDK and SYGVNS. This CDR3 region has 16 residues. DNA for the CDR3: TGTGCCAGCAGTGACAGAGGCAGGGGGACTGGAAACACCATATATTTT. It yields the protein CASSDRGRGTGNTIYF.

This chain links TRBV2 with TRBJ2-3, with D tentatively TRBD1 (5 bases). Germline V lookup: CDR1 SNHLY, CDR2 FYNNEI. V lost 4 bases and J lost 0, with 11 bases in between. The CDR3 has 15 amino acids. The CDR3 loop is CASSARQTSTDTQYF. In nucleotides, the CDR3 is TGTGCCAGCAGTGCCCGACAGACTAGCACAGATACGCAGTATTTT.

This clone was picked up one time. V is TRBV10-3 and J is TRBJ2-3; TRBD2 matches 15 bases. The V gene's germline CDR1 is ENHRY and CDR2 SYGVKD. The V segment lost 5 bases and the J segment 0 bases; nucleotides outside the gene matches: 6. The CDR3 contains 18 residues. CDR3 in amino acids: CAISKAGLAGGSTDTQYF. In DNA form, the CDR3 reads TGTGCCATCAGTAAAGCGGGACTAGCGGGAGGAAGCACAGATACGCAGTATTTT.

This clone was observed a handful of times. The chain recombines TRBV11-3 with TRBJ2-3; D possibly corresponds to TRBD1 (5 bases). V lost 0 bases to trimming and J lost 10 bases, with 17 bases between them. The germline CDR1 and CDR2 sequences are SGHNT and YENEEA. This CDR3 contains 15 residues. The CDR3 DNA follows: TGTGCCAGCAGCTTAGATCCAGGGCGTCGGTTTGCGCAGTATTTT. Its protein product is CASSLDPGRRFAQYF. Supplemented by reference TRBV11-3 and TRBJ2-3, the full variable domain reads EAGVVQSPRYKIIEKKQPVAFWCNPISGHNTLYWYLQNLGQGPELLIRYENEEAVDDSQLPKDRFSAERLKGVDSTLKIQPAELGDSAVYLCASSLDPGRRFAQYFGPGTRLTVL.

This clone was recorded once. This CDR3 reads CSVEAPGAASYEQYF. The CDR3, as DNA: TGCAGCGTTGAAGCCCCAGGGGCCGCCTCCTACGAGCAGTACTTC. The chain recombines TRBV29-1 with TRBJ2-7; perhaps TRBD1 as D (6 bases). CDR3 length equals 15 residues. Germline-derived CDR1 and CDR2 are SQVTM and ANQGSEA. V was clipped by 1 base and J by 0 bases, with 13 bases between them.

The CDR3, as DNA: TGTGCCTGGAGCGGAGGGATTAGCAATCAGCCCCAGCATTTT. It yields the protein CAWSGGISNQPQHF. V usage is TRBV30 and J usage is TRBJ1-5; D is unresolved. Trimming removed 3 bases at V and 0 bases at J, with 9 bases between. CDR1 is GTSNPN and CDR2 is SVGIG in the germline V gene (reference sequence). The CDR3 has 14 amino acids.

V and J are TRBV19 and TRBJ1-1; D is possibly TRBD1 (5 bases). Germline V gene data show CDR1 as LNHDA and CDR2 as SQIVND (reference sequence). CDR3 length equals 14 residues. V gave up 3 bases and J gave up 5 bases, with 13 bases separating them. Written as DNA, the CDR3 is TGTGCCAGTAGTATGGAATGGGGGGGGACTGAAGCTTTCTTT. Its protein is CASSMEWGGTEAFF. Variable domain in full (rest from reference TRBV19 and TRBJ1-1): DGGITQSPKYLFRKEGQNVTLSCEQNLNHDAMYWYRQDPGQGLRLIYYSQIVNDFQKGDIAEGYSVSREKKESFPLTVTSAQKNPTAFYLCASSMEWGGTEAFFGQGTRLTVV.

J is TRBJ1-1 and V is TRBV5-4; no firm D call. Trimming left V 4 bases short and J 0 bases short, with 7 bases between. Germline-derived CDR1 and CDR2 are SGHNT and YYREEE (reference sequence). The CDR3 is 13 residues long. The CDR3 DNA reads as TGTGCCAGCAGCATCACACTGAACACTGAAGCTTTCTTT. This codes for CASSITLNTEAFF. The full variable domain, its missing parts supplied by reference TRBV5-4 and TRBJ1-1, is ETGVTQSPTHLIKTRGQQVTLRCSSQSGHNTVSWYQQALGQGPQFIFQYYREEENGRGNFPPRFSGLQFPNYSSELNVNALELDDSALYLCASSITLNTEAFFGQGTRLTVV.

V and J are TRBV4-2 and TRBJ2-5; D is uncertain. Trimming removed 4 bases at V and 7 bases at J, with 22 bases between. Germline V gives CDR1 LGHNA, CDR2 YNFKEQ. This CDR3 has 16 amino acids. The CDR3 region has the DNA TGTGCCAGCAGCCCAAAAAGCAATGAGCTAATTGGGACCCAGTACTTC. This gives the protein CASSPKSNELIGTQYF.

CDR3 in amino acids: CASSPQTSGRYEQYV. The CDR3 nucleotides read TGTGCCAGCAGCCCGCAGACTAGCGGGAGGTATGAGCAGTACGTC. V is TRBV12-1 and J is TRBJ2-7; TRBD2 is taken as the D call from the table, unchecked against the DNA. TRBV12-1 counts as a pseudogene. The CDR3 spans 15 residues.